Below are 29 T cell receptor beta chains sequenced from a single sample in a study of control samples from healthy donors and cancer patients. Clones were read by immunoSEQ multiplex PCR, and TCRdb kept only the in-frame ones, dropping some. The data contain about 150,000 clones, roughly 94% of them seen just once; the ten biggest clones take up over 12%. The sample comprised PBMCs. The receptors stem from a man aged 60-69 years with colorectal cancer.

The chain couples TRBV6-2 or TRBV6-3 to TRBJ2-6, with D tentatively TRBD1 or TRBD2 (6 bases each). There are 18 residues in the CDR3. Germline-derived CDR1 and CDR2 are MNHEY and SVGEGT. Deletions cut 3 bases from V and 0 bases from J, with 15 bases between. The CDR3 loop reads CASSYFGGGRSGANVLTF. The CDR3 nucleotides read TGTGCCAGCAGTTATTTCGGGGGCGGACGCTCTGGGGCCAACGTCCTGACTTTC.

This chain connects TRBV5-4 to TRBJ2-1, with TRBD2 identical over 10 bases. Germline V CDR1 and CDR2: SGHNT, YYREEE (reference sequence). This CDR3 spans 16 amino acids. V trimming: 0 bases; J trimming: 3 bases; junction bases outside the gene matches: 3. The CDR3 sequence is CASSLGWTSGYNEQFF. The CDR3 bases are TGTGCCAGCAGCTTGGGGTGGACTAGCGGCTACAATGAGCAGTTCTTC.

The genes are TRBV5-1 and TRBJ2-5; 16 bases are a match to TRBD2. Losses at the gene ends were 4 bases for V and 2 bases for J; bases not matched to a gene: 8. This CDR3 is built from 18 residues. The germline gives CDR1 SGHRS, CDR2 YFSETQ. This CDR3 is CASSLGTSGGAGQETQYF. The CDR3 region has the DNA TGCGCCAGCAGCCTTGGGACTAGCGGGGGGGCCGGGCAAGAGACCCAGTACTTC.

This clone was counted once. The chain uses TRBV6-6 and TRBJ2-5, with unresolved D. V was clipped by 2 bases and J by 5 bases, with 6 bases between them. This CDR3 is 12 amino acids long. Germline V gives CDR1 MNHNY, CDR2 SVGAGI (reference sequence). In DNA form, the CDR3 reads TGTGCCAGCAGTTACGATCGGGAGACCCAGTACTTC. It is translated as CASSYDRETQYF.

The chain couples TRBV19 to TRBJ2-1; 13 bases fit TRBD2. The CDR3 consists of 16 residues. The trim removed 5 bases at V and 7 bases at J, leaving 8 bases unmatched. CDR1 and CDR2 from the germline V gene are LNHDA and SQIVND (reference sequence). CDR3 DNA: TGTGCCAGTAGTCCGGGACTAGCGGGGATCTTAAATGAGCAGTTCTTC. It translates to CASSPGLAGILNEQFF.

The genes are TRBV18 and TRBJ2-2, with 7 bases that match TRBD2. The CDR3 length is 15 residues. The ends lost 4 bases at V and 5 bases at J; junction bases unmatched: 7. Germline V gene sequence: CDR1 KGHSH, CDR2 LQKENI. The CDR3 nucleotides are TGTGCCAGCTCACTTCCGGGACTACCTACCGGGGAGCTGTTTTTT. Protein sequence: CASSLPGLPTGELFF.

The chain has TRBV5-1 and TRBJ2-3, with a weak D call TRBD2 (5 bases). V lost 5 bases and J 0 bases, leaving 10 bases between the germline ends. From germline, CDR1 is SGHRS and CDR2 YFSETQ. The CDR3 spans 14 residues. This chain's CDR3 is CASRLESSTDTQYF. The CDR3 DNA reads as TGCGCCAGCAGACTAGAGTCTAGCACAGATACGCAGTATTTT.

The chain combines TRBV19 with TRBJ1-5; D remains unclear. This CDR3 is built from 15 residues. V was pared by 5 bases and J by 5 bases, with 16 bases between. Germline CDR1 reads LNHDA; CDR2 reads SQIVND (reference sequence). CDR3 sequence reads: CASSPETRGYQPQHF. The DNA of the CDR3 is TGTGCCAGTAGTCCGGAAACTAGAGGATATCAGCCCCAGCATTTT.

The chain recombines TRBV11-2 with TRBJ2-5; unclear D gene. The V gene's germline CDR1 is SGHAT and CDR2 FQNNGV. V dropped 7 bases and J dropped 1 base, with 10 bases sitting between them. CDR3 length equals 13 residues. CDR3 sequence: CASTIAGQETQYF. CDR3 DNA sequence: TGTGCCAGCACTATTGCCGGCCAAGAGACCCAGTACTTC.

The rearrangement uses TRBV5-6 and TRBJ2-2; D ambiguous. V was cut by 5 bases and J by 6 bases, with 8 bases left in between. Germline assignment: CDR1 SGHDT and CDR2 YYEEEE. The CDR3 totals 12 residues. CDR3 amino acids: CASRVGAGELFF. Written as DNA, the CDR3 is TGTGCCAGCAGGGTTGGGGCCGGGGAGCTGTTTTTT.

The chain employs TRBV27 and TRBJ1-1; D possibly corresponds to TRBD1 (6 bases). From germline, CDR1 is MNHEY and CDR2 SMNVEV (reference sequence). Deletions cut 4 bases from V and 8 bases from J, with 17 bases between. The CDR3 covers 14 residues. Here the CDR3 reads CASSWAGGPSEAFF. CDR3 in DNA: TGTGCCAGCAGTTGGGCGGGGGGCCCGAGCGAAGCTTTCTTT.

The chain uses TRBV27 and TRBJ1-5; 7 bases agree with TRBD1. Germline trimming cut 5 bases from V and 7 bases from J; bases unmatched to any gene: 11. Per the germline V gene, CDR1 is MNHEY and CDR2 is SMNVEV (reference sequence). CDR3 size: 15 residues. CDR3 in amino acids: CASSPRDSRRQPQHF. CDR3 coding DNA: TGTGCCAGCAGTCCCCGGGACAGTCGTAGGCAGCCCCAGCATTTT.

The chain employs TRBV9 and TRBJ2-5; a weak D match, TRBD1 (6 bases). Trimming removed 0 bases at V and 5 bases at J, with 14 bases between. Germline CDR1 and CDR2: SGDLS and YYNGEE. This CDR3 is built from 15 residues. The CDR3 DNA follows: TGTGCCAGCAGCGTAGACGTTAGCAGGGGCGAGACCCAGTACTTC. It codes for CASSVDVSRGETQYF. Filled out from reference TRBV9 and TRBJ2-5, the complete variable domain reads DSGVTQTPKHLITATGQRVTLRCSPRSGDLSVYWYQQSLDQGLQFLIQYYNGEERAKGNILERFSAQQFPDLHSELNLSSLELGDSALYFCASSVDVSRGETQYFGPGTRLLVL.

Of note for this clone: This same CDR3 is encoded by further DNA sequences in the sample. The gene calls are TRBV7-2 and TRBJ1-6; TRBD1 is a possible D gene (5 bases). The V end lost 1 base, the J end lost 5 bases, and 12 bases lay between the germline ends. Germline CDR1 and CDR2: SGHTA and FQGNSA. The CDR3 is 16 amino acids. CDR3 nucleotide sequence: TGTGCCAGCAGCTTAGATGGGGCGGGAAATAATTCACCCCTCCACTTT. It codes for CASSLDGAGNNSPLHF.

The chain employs TRBV19 and TRBJ2-1, with 7 bases matching TRBD2. Germline CDR1 is LNHDA and CDR2 is SQIVND (reference sequence). This CDR3 contains 16 residues. The V and J ends lost 3 bases and 4 bases, in that order; junction bases with no gene match: 9. CDR3 amino acids: CASSISWRGSYNEQFF. As DNA, the CDR3 is TGTGCCAGTAGTATCTCGTGGCGGGGGAGTTACAATGAGCAGTTCTTC. Full variable domain (rest looked up from reference TRBV19 and TRBJ2-1): DGGITQSPKYLFRKEGQNVTLSCEQNLNHDAMYWYRQDPGQGLRLIYYSQIVNDFQKGDIAEGYSVSREKKESFPLTVTSAQKNPTAFYLCASSISWRGSYNEQFFGPGTRLTVL.

V usage is TRBV3-1 (or the pseudogene TRBV3-2) and J usage is TRBJ2-7; D is undetermined. Trimming took 2 bases from V and 6 from J, leaving 5 bases between them. The germline V gene has CDR1 LGHDT and CDR2 YNNKEL (reference sequence). This CDR3 spans 11 amino acids. The CDR3: CASSQLSEQYF. The CDR3, as DNA: TGTGCCAGCAGCCAACTATCCGAGCAGTACTTC.

The rearrangement links TRBV28 to TRBJ2-1, with TRBD1 as a possible D gene (5 bases). CDR3 length: 15 amino acids. Trimming took off 6 bases at V and 6 bases at J, with 18 bases between the two ends. Germline V lookup: CDR1 MDHEN, CDR2 SYDVKM. CDR3 bases: TGTGCCAGCAGCCCCCCGTCAGGGTTGAGCAATGAGCAGTTCTTC. Translated: CASSPPSGLSNEQFF.

CDR3 loop: CASSMDYWSGGALYNEQFF. The CDR3 region has the DNA TGTGCCAGTAGTATGGATTATTGGAGCGGGGGGGCACTTTACAATGAGCAGTTCTTC. The chain uses TRBV19 and TRBJ2-1; TRBD2 matches at 10 bases. J lost 4 bases, V lost 3 bases, and 15 bases had no gene match. From germline, CDR1 is LNHDA and CDR2 SQIVND (reference sequence). The CDR3 is 19 residues long.

The chain couples TRBV19 to TRBJ1-4, with D tentatively TRBD1 (6 bases). This CDR3 contains 15 residues. Germline lookup yields CDR1 LNHDA and CDR2 SQIVND (reference sequence). Trimming took 5 bases from V and 0 from J, leaving 10 bases between them. CDR3: CASSLGTSTNEKLFF. In nucleotides, the CDR3 is TGTGCCAGTAGTCTCGGGACATCAACTAATGAAAAACTGTTTTTT.

In its sample, this clone was seen once. The chain employs TRBV3-1 (or the pseudogene TRBV3-2) and TRBJ2-3; possible D gene TRBD2, 6 bases. V shed 1 base and J shed 5 bases, with 13 bases lying between them. Looked up from germline, CDR1 is LGHDT and CDR2 is YNNKEL (reference sequence). The CDR3 totals 15 residues. The CDR3: CASSQGAGWGDTQYF. Here the CDR3 DNA reads TGTGCCAGCAGCCAAGGGGCGGGATGGGGAGATACGCAGTATTTT.

V usage is TRBV19 and J usage is TRBJ1-5; 9 bases line up with TRBD1. Trimming at V came to 4 bases and at J to 1 base, leaving 5 bases not matched to a gene. The CDR3 is 16 residues long. CDR1 and CDR2 (germline): LNHDA, SQIVND (reference sequence). The CDR3 coding sequence is TGTGCCAGTAGTACACAGGGGGCGCTGAGCAATCAGCCCCAGCATTTT. This gives the protein CASSTQGALSNQPQHF.

V usage is TRBV19 and J usage is TRBJ1-5, with 7 bases identical to TRBD1. This CDR3 has 17 amino acids. Germline values: CDR1 LNHDA, CDR2 SQIVND (reference sequence). Germline trimming cut 3 bases from V and 1 base from J; bases unmatched to any gene: 9. The CDR3 reads CASSINRGSGSNQPQHF. The CDR3 DNA reads as TGTGCCAGTAGTATTAACAGGGGATCTGGGAGCAATCAGCCCCAGCATTTT.

J is TRBJ1-6 and V is TRBV4-1; D possibly corresponds to TRBD1 (5 bases). This CDR3 spans 14 amino acids. Germline loops: CDR1 MGHRA, CDR2 YSYEKL. V was pared by 2 bases and J by 10 bases, with 12 bases between. In nucleotides, the CDR3 is TGCGCCAGCAGCCAATGGCAGGGTGGCTCACCCCTCCACTTT. It specifies CASSQWQGGSPLHF.

The V call is TRBV6-5, the J call TRBJ1-5, with 8 positions matching TRBD1. Germline V gene data show CDR1 as MNHEY and CDR2 as SVGAGI. V lost 4 bases, J lost 4 bases, and 3 bases stayed unmatched. The CDR3 sequence is 14 residues long. CDR3 sequence (DNA): TGTGCCAGCAGTTCGGACAGGGCAAATCAGCCCCAGCATTTT. This codes for CASSSDRANQPQHF.

The rearrangement joins TRBV27 to TRBJ1-4; the match to TRBD1 covers 8 bases. Germline assignment: CDR1 MNHEY and CDR2 SMNVEV (reference sequence). With V trimmed by 6 bases and J by 7 bases, 4 bases remained unmatched. The CDR3 covers 13 residues. The CDR3 here is CASRQGAGEKLFF. CDR3 bases: TGTGCCAGCAGGCAGGGGGCAGGTGAAAAACTGTTTTTT.

V is TRBV3-1 (or the pseudogene TRBV3-2) and J is TRBJ2-1; 9 nucleotides line up with TRBD1. The CDR3 extends over 18 amino acids. Germline V gene data show CDR1 as LGHDT and CDR2 as YNNKEL (reference sequence). Unmatched junction bases numbered 16, after V lost 6 bases and J lost 4 bases. The CDR3 sequence is CASRPLTGGGSVYNEQFF. The CDR3 DNA reads TGTGCCAGCAGGCCATTGACAGGGGGGGGCTCTGTATACAATGAGCAGTTCTTC.

The V call is TRBV3-1 (or the pseudogene TRBV3-2), the J call TRBJ1-1; 8 bases are shared with TRBD1. J gave up 2 bases and V 4 bases, and 12 bases lay outside the gene matches. CDR3 length: 17 residues. Germline loops: CDR1 LGHDT, CDR2 YNNKEL (reference sequence). CDR3 residues: CASSPYARGRENTEAFF. In DNA, the CDR3 is TGTGCCAGCAGCCCGTACGCCAGGGGGCGTGAAAACACTGAAGCTTTCTTT.

The V gene is TRBV5-1, the J gene TRBJ2-5; a weak D match, TRBD1 (6 bases). Germline lookup yields CDR1 SGHRS and CDR2 YFSETQ. There are 15 residues in the CDR3. V lost 3 bases, J lost 1 base, and 13 bases lay in between. CDR3 nucleotides: TGCGCCAGCAGCTCTTTAGGACAGTTCCAAGAGACCCAGTACTTC. It translates to CASSSLGQFQETQYF.

The chain uses TRBV6-5 and TRBJ2-2; D may correspond to TRBD1 or TRBD2 (6 bases each). Trimming left V 2 bases short and J 3 bases short, with 10 bases between. Germline CDR1 MNHEY, CDR2 SVGAGI. The CDR3 is 15 amino acids. The CDR3 sequence: CASSYGGRDTGELFF. In DNA, the CDR3 is TGTGCCAGCAGTTACGGGGGGCGGGACACCGGGGAGCTGTTTTTT.